This T cell receptor beta chain was identified during a study of blood T cell repertoires in COVID-19. About the study: The United States, Italy and Spain supplied acute and convalescent COVID-19 samples. Sources were T cells, B-cell-depleted T cells, or PBMCs; the material itself was cDNA or gDNA.

Original processing notes: The authors estimated nucleated cell counts from reference gene primer amplification. Profiling relied on immunoSEQ multiplex PCR, and the TCRdb table lists in-frame clones only, not all of them. Clone size and the V and J calls come from that table; the DNA yielded D and trimming. The sample lists 75,000 to 100,000 clones, 75% to 90% occurring once. The CDR3 is 15 residues long. Trimming took 8 bases from V and 3 from J, leaving 20 bases between them. The V gene's germline CDR1 is MNHEY and CDR2 SVGAGI. This sequence joins TRBV6-5 and TRBJ2-7, with D possibly being TRBD1 (6 bases). This TCR was sampled from a woman aged 80 or older with acute or convalescent COVID-19. The sample comprised peripheral blood. The CDR3 region is CASAFRDNIFYEQYF. CDR3 DNA sequence: TGTGCCAGCGCCTTCCGGGACAATATTTTCTACGAGCAGTACTTC.